This T cell receptor beta chain was observed in a study of shared clonotypes between healthy human individuals. The CDR3 covers 12 residues. The germline CDR1 and CDR2 sequences are SGHDT and YYEEEE. The V and J ends lost 1 base and 6 bases respectively, with 5 bases between them. Libraries were prepared by immunoSEQ multiplex PCR; TCRdb keeps only in-frame clonotypes and omits some of them. The sample carries roughly 2 million clones, roughly 94% recorded once. Material: naive CD4+ T cells sorted from blood. Stated subset: CD45RA+ positively selected. The chain employs TRBV5-6 and TRBJ2-1; D is uncertain. The sequence was obtained from a man aged 18 to 29 in good health. This CDR3 reads CASSLRSNEQFF. CDR3 bases: TGTGCCAGCAGCTTGCGAAGCAATGAGCAGTTCTTC.